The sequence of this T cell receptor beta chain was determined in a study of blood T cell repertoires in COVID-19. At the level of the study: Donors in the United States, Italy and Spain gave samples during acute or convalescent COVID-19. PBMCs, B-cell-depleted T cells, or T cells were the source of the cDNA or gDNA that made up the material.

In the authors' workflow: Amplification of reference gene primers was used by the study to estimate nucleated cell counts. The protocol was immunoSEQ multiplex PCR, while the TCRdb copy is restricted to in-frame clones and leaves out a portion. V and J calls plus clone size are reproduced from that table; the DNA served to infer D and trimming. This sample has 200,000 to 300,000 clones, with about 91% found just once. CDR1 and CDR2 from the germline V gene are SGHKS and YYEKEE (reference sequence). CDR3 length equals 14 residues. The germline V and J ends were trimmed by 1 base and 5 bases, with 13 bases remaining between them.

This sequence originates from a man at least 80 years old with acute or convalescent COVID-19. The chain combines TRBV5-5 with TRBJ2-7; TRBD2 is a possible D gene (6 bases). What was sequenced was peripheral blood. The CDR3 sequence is CASSLLTSWNEQYF. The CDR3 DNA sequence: TGTGCCAGCAGCTTGTTGACTAGTTGGAACGAGCAGTACTTC.